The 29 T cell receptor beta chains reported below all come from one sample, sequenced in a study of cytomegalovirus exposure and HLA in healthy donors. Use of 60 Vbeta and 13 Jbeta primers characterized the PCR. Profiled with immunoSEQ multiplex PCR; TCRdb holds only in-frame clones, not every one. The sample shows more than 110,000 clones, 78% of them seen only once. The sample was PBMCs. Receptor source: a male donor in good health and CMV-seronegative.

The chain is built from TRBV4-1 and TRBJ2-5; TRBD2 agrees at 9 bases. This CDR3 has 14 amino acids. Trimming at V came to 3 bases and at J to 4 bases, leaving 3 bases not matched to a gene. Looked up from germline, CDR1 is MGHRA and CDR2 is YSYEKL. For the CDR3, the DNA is TGCGCCAGCAGCCAGGGACTAGCCGGAGAGACCCAGTACTTC. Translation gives CASSQGLAGETQYF.

The chain's CDR3 is CASSFVGDYGYTF. The DNA for the CDR3 is TGTGCCAGCAGCTTTGTAGGAGACTATGGCTACACCTTC. The gene calls are TRBV7-9 and TRBJ1-2; D call uncertain. Germline CDR1 and CDR2: SEHNR and FQNEAQ (reference sequence). V gave up 3 bases and J gave up 3 bases, with 8 bases separating them. The CDR3 spans 13 residues.

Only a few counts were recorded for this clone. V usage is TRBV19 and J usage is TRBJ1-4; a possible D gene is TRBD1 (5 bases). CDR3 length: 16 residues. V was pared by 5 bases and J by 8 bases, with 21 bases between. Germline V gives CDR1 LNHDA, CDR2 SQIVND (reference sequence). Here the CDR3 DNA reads TGTGCCAGTAGTCCCCCGGGGCGGGGATCGGGAGAAAAACTGTTTTTT. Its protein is CASSPPGRGSGEKLFF.

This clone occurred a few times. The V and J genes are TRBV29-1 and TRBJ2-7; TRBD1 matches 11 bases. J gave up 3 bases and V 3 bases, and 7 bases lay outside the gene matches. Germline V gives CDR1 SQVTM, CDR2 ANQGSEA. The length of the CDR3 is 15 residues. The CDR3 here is CSVERAGTGGYEQYF. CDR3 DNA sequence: TGCAGCGTTGAGCGAGCCGGGACAGGGGGCTACGAGCAGTACTTC.

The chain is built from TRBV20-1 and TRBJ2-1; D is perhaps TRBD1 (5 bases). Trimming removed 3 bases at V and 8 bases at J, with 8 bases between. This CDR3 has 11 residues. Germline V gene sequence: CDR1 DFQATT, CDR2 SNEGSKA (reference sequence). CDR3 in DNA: TGCAGTGCTAGCAGGGCCGATGAGCAGTTCTTC. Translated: CSASRADEQFF.

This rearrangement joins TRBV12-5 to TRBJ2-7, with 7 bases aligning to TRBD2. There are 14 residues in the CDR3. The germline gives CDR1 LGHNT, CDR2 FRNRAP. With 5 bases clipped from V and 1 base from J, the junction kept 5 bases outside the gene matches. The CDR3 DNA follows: TGTGCTAGTGGTCCGGGGGGAGGGTCCTACGAGCAGTACTTC. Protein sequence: CASGPGGGSYEQYF. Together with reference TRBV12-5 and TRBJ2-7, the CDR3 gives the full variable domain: DARVTQTPRHKVTEMGQEVTMRCQPILGHNTVFWYRQTMMQGLELLAYFRNRAPLDDSGMPKDRFSAEMPDATLATLKIQPSEPRDSAVYFCASGPGGGSYEQYFGPGTRLTVT.

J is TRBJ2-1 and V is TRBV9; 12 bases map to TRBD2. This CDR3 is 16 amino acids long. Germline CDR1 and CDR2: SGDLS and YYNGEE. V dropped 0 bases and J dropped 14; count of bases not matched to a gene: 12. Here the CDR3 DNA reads TGTGCCAGCAGCGTAGGTCTAGCGGGAGGGCCGTCCCGGGAGTTCTTC. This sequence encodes CASSVGLAGGPSREFF. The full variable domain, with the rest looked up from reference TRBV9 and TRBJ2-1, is DSGVTQTPKHLITATGQRVTLRCSPRSGDLSVYWYQQSLDQGLQFLIQYYNGEERAKGNILERFSAQQFPDLHSELNLSSLELGDSALYFCASSVGLAGGPSREFFGPGTRLTVL.

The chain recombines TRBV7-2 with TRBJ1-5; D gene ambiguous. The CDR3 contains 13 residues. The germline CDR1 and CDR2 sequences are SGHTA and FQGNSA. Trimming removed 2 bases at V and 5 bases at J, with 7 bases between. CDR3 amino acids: CASSLSRDQPQHF. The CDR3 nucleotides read TGTGCCAGCAGCTTAAGTCGGGATCAGCCCCAGCATTTT.

The chain's CDR3 is CASSLVRLNTEAFF. Here the CDR3 DNA reads TGTGCCAGCAGCTTGGTGCGGCTGAACACTGAAGCTTTCTTT. V usage is TRBV5-6 and J usage is TRBJ1-1; D is uncertain. CDR1 and CDR2 (germline): SGHDT, YYEEEE. CDR3 length: 14 residues. The V gene lost 0 bases and the J gene lost 0 bases, with 6 bases spanning the gap. The full variable domain, with the rest looked up from reference TRBV5-6 and TRBJ1-1, is DAGVTQSPTHLIKTRGQQVTLRCSPKSGHDTVSWYQQALGQGPQFIFQYYEEEERQRGNFPDRFSGHQFPNYSSELNVNALLLGDSALYLCASSLVRLNTEAFFGQGTRLTVV.

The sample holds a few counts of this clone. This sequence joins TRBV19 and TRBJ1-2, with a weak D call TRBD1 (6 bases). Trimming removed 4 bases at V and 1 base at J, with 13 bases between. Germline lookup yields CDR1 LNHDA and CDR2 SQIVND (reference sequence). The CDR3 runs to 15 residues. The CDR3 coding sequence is TGTGCCAGTAGTACCGACAGGTACGATAACTATGGCTACACCTTC. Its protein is CASSTDRYDNYGYTF.

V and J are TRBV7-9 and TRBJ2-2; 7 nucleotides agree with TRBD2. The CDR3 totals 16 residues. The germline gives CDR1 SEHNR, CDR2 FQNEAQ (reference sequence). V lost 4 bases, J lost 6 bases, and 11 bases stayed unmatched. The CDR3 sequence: CASSSAGVRDPGELFF. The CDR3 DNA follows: TGTGCCAGCAGCTCCGCGGGGGTAAGGGACCCCGGGGAGCTGTTTTTT.

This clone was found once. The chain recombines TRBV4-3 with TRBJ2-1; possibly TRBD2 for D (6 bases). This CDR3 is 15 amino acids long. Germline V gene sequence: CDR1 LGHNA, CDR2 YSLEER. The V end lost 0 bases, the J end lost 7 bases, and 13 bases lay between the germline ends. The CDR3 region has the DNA TGCGCCAGCAGCCAAGAAAGAGTGGCGGGGAATGAGCAGTTCTTC. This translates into CASSQERVAGNEQFF.

The CDR3 DNA reads as TGTGCCAGCAGTCCCGGGACAGGGGGCTACGAGCAGTACTTC. This translates into CASSPGTGGYEQYF. The chain links TRBV27 to TRBJ2-5; 11 bases align to TRBD1. The DNA end lines up better with TRBJ2-7; the J call may be wrong. The CDR3 is made up of 14 amino acids. Germline CDR1 and CDR2: MNHEY and SMNVEV (reference sequence).

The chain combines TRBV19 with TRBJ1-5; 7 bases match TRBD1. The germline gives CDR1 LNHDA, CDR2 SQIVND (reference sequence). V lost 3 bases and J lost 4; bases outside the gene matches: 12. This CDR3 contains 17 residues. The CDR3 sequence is CASSILTGDPGNQPQHF. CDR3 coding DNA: TGTGCCAGTAGTATCCTAACAGGGGATCCAGGGAATCAGCCCCAGCATTTT.

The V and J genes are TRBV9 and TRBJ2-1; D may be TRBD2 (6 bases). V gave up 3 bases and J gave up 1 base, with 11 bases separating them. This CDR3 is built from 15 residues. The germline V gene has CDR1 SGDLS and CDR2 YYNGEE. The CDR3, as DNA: TGTGCCAGCAGCGCGGGGGAAGAGTCCTACAATGAGCAGTTCTTC. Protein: CASSAGEESYNEQFF. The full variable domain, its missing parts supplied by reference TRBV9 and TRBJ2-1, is DSGVTQTPKHLITATGQRVTLRCSPRSGDLSVYWYQQSLDQGLQFLIQYYNGEERAKGNILERFSAQQFPDLHSELNLSSLELGDSALYFCASSAGEESYNEQFFGPGTRLTVL.

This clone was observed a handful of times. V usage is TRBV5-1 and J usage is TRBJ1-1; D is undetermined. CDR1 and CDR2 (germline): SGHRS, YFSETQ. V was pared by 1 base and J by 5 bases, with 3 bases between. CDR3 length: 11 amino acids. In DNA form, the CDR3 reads TGCGCCAGCAGCTTGCCAACTGAAGCTTTCTTT. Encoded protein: CASSLPTEAFF.

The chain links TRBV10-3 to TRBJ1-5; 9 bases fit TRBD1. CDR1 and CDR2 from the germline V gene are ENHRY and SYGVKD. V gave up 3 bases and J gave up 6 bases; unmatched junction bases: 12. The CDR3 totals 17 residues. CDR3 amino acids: CAISDPRVQGAGQPQHF. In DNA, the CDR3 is TGTGCCATCAGTGATCCGCGGGTACAGGGGGCCGGTCAGCCCCAGCATTTT.

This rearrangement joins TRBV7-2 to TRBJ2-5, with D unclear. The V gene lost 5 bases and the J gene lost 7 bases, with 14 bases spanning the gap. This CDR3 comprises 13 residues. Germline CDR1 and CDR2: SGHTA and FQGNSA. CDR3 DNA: TGTGCCAGCAGCCAGACGTTCCGAGGGACCCAGTACTTC. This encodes CASSQTFRGTQYF.

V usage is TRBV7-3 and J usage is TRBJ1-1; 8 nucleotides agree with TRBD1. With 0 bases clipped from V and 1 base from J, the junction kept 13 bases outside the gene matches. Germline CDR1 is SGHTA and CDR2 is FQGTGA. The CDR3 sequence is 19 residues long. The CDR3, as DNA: TGTGCCAGCAGCTTAACGTATCTGGGTGACGGACAGGGGAACACTGAAGCTTTCTTT. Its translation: CASSLTYLGDGQGNTEAFF.

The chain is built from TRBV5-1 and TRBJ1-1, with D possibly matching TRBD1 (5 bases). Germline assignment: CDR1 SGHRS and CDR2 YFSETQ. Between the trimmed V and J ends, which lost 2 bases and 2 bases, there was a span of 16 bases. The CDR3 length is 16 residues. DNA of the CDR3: TGCGCCAGCAGCTTTCTCTCGACAGCTTCCAACACTGAAGCTTTCTTT. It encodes CASSFLSTASNTEAFF.

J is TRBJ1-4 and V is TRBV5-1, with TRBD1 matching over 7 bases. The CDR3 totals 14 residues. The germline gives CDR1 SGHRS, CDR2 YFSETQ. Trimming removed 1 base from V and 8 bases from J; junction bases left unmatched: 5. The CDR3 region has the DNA TGCGCCAGCAGCTTGCAGGGGGATAACGAAAAACTGTTTTTT. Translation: CASSLQGDNEKLFF. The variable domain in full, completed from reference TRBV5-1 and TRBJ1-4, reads KAGVTQTPRYLIKTRGQQVTLSCSPISGHRSVSWYQQTPGQGLQFLFEYFSETQRNKGNFPGRFSGRQFSNSRSEMNVSTLELGDSALYLCASSLQGDNEKLFFGSGTQLSVL.

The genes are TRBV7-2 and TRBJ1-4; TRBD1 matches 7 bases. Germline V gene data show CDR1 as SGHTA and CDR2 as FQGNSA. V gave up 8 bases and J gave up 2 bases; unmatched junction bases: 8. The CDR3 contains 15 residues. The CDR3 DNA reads TGTGCCAGCCGCGCTACAGGGGCCACTAATGAAAAACTGTTTTTT. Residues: CASRATGATNEKLFF.

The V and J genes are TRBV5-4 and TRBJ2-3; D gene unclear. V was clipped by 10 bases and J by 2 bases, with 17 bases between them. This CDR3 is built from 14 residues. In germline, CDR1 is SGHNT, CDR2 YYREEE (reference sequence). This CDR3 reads CAATRSPSTDTQYF. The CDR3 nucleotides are TGTGCCGCCACGCGGAGTCCTTCCACAGATACGCAGTATTTT.

CDR3 in DNA: TGTGCCAGCCTAGGACAGACTCGGGGAGGCTACACCTTC. Encoded protein: CASLGQTRGGYTF. The chain is built from TRBV7-2 and TRBJ1-2; a possible D gene is TRBD1 (6 bases). Trimming took off 8 bases at V and 8 bases at J, with 18 bases between the two ends. Germline CDR1 is SGHTA and CDR2 is FQGNSA. The CDR3 loop spans 13 amino acids.

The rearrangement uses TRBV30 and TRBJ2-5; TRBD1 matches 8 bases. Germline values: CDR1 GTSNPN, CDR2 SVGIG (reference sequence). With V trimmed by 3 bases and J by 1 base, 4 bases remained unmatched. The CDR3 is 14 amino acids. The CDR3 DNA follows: TGTGCCTGGAGACACAGGGGGGTCCAAGAGACCCAGTACTTC. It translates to CAWRHRGVQETQYF.

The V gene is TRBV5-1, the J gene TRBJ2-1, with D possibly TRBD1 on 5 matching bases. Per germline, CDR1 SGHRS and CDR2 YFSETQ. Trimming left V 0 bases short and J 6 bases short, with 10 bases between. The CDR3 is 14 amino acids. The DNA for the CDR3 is TGCGCCAGCAGCTTGGACTCAAGGGGCAATGAGCAGTTCTTC. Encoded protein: CASSLDSRGNEQFF.

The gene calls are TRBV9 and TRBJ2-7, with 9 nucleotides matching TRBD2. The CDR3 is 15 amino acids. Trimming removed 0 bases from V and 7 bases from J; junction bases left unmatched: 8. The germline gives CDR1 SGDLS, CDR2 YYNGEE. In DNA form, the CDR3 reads TGTGCCAGCAGCGTAGAGGTAGCGGGAGCCAGAGAGCAGTACTTC. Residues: CASSVEVAGAREQYF. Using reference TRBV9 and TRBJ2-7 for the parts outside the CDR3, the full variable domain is DSGVTQTPKHLITATGQRVTLRCSPRSGDLSVYWYQQSLDQGLQFLIQYYNGEERAKGNILERFSAQQFPDLHSELNLSSLELGDSALYFCASSVEVAGAREQYFGPGTRLTVT.

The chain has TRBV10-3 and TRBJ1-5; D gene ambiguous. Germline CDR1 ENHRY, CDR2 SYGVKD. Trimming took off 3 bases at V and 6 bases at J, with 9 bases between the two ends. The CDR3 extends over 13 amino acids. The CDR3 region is CAISDEGGQPQHF. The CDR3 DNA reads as TGTGCCATCAGTGATGAGGGTGGTCAGCCCCAGCATTTT.

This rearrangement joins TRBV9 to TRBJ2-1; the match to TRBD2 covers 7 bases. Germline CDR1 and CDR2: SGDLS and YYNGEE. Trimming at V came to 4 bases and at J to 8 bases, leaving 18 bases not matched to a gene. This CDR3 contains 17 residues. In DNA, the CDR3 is TGTGCCAGCAGCCCACAACCCCTAGCGGCCGGACGATATGAGCAGTTCTTC. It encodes CASSPQPLAAGRYEQFF.